This T cell receptor (beta chain) appears in the sequencing data of a study of blood T cell repertoires in COVID-19. Looking at the study overall: The United States, Italy and Spain provided the acute and convalescent COVID-19 samples. PBMCs, B-cell-depleted T cells, or T cells were the source of the cDNA or gDNA that made up the material.

Germline V gene data show CDR1 as SGHAT and CDR2 as FQDESV (reference sequence). The ends were cut back, 4 bases at V and 1 base at J, with 5 bases in the middle. CDR3 size: 12 residues. In the original workflow: Scientists estimated how many nucleated cells there were by amplifying reference gene primers. Sequenced by immunoSEQ multiplex PCR; TCRdb stores in-frame clones only, minus some. That table is the source of V, J and clone size, and D and trimming were worked out from the DNA. The sample shows more than 110,000 clones, around 82% of them seen only once. This clonotype originated in a woman aged 60 to 75 with acute or convalescent COVID-19. Sequences were obtained from peripheral blood. V gene TRBV11-1 combines with J gene TRBJ2-7; D not resolved. The CDR3 spells CASSSESYEQYF. For the CDR3, the DNA is TGTGCCAGCAGCTCAGAATCCTACGAGCAGTACTTC. Full variable domain (missing parts from reference TRBV11-1 and TRBJ2-7): EAEVAQSPRYKITEKSQAVAFWCDPISGHATLYWYRQILGQGPELLVQFQDESVVDDSQLPKDRFSAERLKGVDSTLKIQPAELGDSAMYLCASSSESYEQYFGPGTRLTVT.